The entry below gives a single T cell receptor beta chain sequence along with its context. Antigen unknown. Germline CDR1 SEHNR, CDR2 FQNEAQ (reference sequence). This CDR3 contains 12 residues. V lost 4 bases and J 7 bases, leaving 8 bases between the germline ends. Version v3.0 of the immunoSEQ assay ran at survey level. Method: immunoSEQ multiplex PCR; TCRdb's copy keeps in-frame clones and lacks some. Here the sample spans some 27,000 clones, more than 75% being singletons. The sample originates from a study of long-term antiretroviral therapy in people with HIV. General observations from the study: Versus controls, repertoires in people with HIV had narrower CDR3 length ranges. Following ART, diversity rose but still fell short of transplant donor controls.

This clonotype was sampled from a man aged 35-49 years with HIV. The chain links TRBV7-9 to TRBJ2-1; D is perhaps TRBD2 (6 bases). The sample was unsorted PBMCs, taken 4.8 to 5 years after starting antiretroviral therapy. The CDR3 region is CASSYRGNEQFF. CDR3 nucleotide sequence: TGTGCCAGCAGCTACCGGGGGAATGAGCAGTTCTTC.